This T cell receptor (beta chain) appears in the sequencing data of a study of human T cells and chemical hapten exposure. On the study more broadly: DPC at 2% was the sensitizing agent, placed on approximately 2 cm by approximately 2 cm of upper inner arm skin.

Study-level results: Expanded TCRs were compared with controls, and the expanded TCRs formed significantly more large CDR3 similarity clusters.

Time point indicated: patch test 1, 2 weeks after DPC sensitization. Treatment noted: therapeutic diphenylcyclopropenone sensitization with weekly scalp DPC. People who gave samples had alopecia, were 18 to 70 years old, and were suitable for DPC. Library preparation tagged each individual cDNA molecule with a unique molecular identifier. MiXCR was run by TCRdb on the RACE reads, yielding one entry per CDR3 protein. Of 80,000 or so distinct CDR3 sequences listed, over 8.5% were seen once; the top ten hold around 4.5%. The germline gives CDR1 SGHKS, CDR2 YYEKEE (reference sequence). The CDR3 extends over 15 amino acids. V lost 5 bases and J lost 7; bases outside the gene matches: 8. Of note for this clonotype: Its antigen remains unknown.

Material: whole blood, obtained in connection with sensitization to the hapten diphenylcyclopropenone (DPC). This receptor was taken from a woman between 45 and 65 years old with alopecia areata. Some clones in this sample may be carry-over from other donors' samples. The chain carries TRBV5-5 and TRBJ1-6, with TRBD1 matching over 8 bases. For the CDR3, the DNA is TGTGCCAGCAGGCCGACGGGACAGGCCAATTCACCCCTCCACTTT. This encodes CASRPTGQANSPLHF.